The following is a T cell receptor beta chain sequence with its context. Its antigen is currently unknown. These data originate in a study of identical twins. Notes on the study in general: Weaker excess twin sharing was seen among beta out-of-frame sequences.

Unique molecular identifiers were present on the cDNA, and a universal primer site came from template switching. TCRdb re-called the 5' RACE reads with MiXCR, one entry per CDR3 protein. Here the sample spans some 240,000 distinct CDR3 sequences, about 8.9% being singletons. The data also belong to a second study, concerning yellow fever vaccine responses in identical twins.

The source is a woman between 18 and 29 years old in good health. The sequencing input was CD8+ T cells sorted from blood.

The CDR3, as DNA: TGTGCCAGCAGCCCCGTCCCGCGACAGGGCGTCCCCGGGGAGCTGTTTTTT. Its protein is CASSPVPRQGVPGELFF. The V gene is TRBV7-2, the J gene TRBJ2-2, with 7 positions matching TRBD1. This CDR3 comprises 17 residues. The germline CDR1 and CDR2 sequences are SGHTA and FQGNSA. V dropped 5 bases and J dropped 6; count of bases not matched to a gene: 15.